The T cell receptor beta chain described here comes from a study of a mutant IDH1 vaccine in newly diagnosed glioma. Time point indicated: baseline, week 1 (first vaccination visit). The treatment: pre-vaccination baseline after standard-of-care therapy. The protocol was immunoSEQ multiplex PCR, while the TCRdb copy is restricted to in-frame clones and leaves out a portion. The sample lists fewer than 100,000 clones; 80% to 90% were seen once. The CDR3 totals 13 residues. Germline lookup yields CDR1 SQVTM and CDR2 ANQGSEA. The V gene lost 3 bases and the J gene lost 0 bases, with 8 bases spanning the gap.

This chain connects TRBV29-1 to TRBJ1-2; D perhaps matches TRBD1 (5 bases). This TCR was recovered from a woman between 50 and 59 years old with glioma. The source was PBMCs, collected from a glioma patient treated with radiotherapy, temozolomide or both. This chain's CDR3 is CSVEAGTNYGYTF. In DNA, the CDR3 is TGCAGCGTTGAGGCAGGGACTAACTATGGCTACACCTTC.